The entry below describes one TCR beta chain. These data are taken from a study of technical replicates of blood from several donors. V shed 2 bases and J 2 bases; nucleotides not matched to a gene: 4. Germline CDR1 SGHAT, CDR2 FQNNGV. This CDR3 comprises 15 residues. TCRdb's copy holds only in-frame clones and misses some; the assay was immunoSEQ multiplex PCR. Found here are tens of thousands of clones, over 85% of them singletons; the top ten hold about 0.37%. The sequenced sample consisted of T cells isolated from PBMCs. This TCR was sampled from a human donor in good health. The chain uses TRBV11-2 and TRBJ2-3; TRBD2 aligns across 7 bases. CDR3 bases: TGTGCCAGCAGCTTATCAGGGAGGGCCACAGATACGCAGTATTTT. Translating gives CASSLSGRATDTQYF. The entire variable domain, with the rest obtained from reference TRBV11-2 and TRBJ2-3, is as follows: EAGVAQSPRYKIIEKRQSVAFWCNPISGHATLYWYQQILGQGPKLLIQFQNNGVVDDSQLPKDRFSAERLKGVDSTLKIQPAKLEDSAVYLCASSLSGRATDTQYFGPGTRLTVL.